Shown below are 10 T cell receptor beta chains from a single sample sequenced in a study of neoadjuvant anti-PD-1 for oral cavity cancer. The protocol was immunoSEQ multiplex PCR, while the TCRdb copy is restricted to in-frame clones and leaves out a portion. This table has around 81,000 clones, under 90% appearing once. This material consisted of PBMCs, taken before nivolumab (anti-PD-1) treatment. The receptors stem from a person between 40 and 80 years old with oral cavity squamous cell carcinoma.

The V call is TRBV6-5, the J call TRBJ1-5; D uncertain. The V end was cut by 9 bases, the J end by 7 bases, with 4 bases between. Germline loops: CDR1 MNHEY, CDR2 SVGAGI. This CDR3 has 9 residues. The CDR3 sequence: CASGQPQHF. CDR3 in DNA: TGTGCCAGTGGCCAGCCCCAGCATTTT.

This clone has a single count. The chain links TRBV10-3 to TRBJ2-1; D gene unclear. V was trimmed by 10 bases and J by 5 bases, leaving 18 bases between them. The germline gives CDR1 ENHRY, CDR2 SYGVKD. The CDR3 is 14 amino acids. CDR3 sequence: CATLKGSPDNEQFF. The CDR3 DNA reads TGTGCCACCCTTAAAGGGTCGCCCGACAATGAGCAGTTCTTC.

The chain is built from TRBV5-1 and TRBJ2-1; D gene unclear. V dropped 1 base and J dropped 4 bases, with 6 bases sitting between them. The CDR3 has 13 amino acids. Germline V gene data show CDR1 as SGHRS and CDR2 as YFSETQ. The CDR3 DNA reads TGCGCCAGCAGCTTGACAGAATACAATGAGCAGTTCTTC. Translating it yields CASSLTEYNEQFF. The full variable domain, completed using reference TRBV5-1 and TRBJ2-1, is KAGVTQTPRYLIKTRGQQVTLSCSPISGHRSVSWYQQTPGQGLQFLFEYFSETQRNKGNFPGRFSGRQFSNSRSEMNVSTLELGDSALYLCASSLTEYNEQFFGPGTRLTVL.

CDR3 sequence (DNA): TGTGCCAGCAGCTTACGGGCGGGCAGGGGAGCCTACGAGCAGTACTTC. This sequence encodes CASSLRAGRGAYEQYF. The chain combines TRBV7-8 with TRBJ2-7; D perhaps matches TRBD1 (6 bases). The CDR3 totals 16 residues. V was shortened by 2 bases and J by 2 bases, with 16 bases between the two germline ends. Germline V gives CDR1 SGHVS, CDR2 FQNEAQ.

The chain has TRBV4-2 and TRBJ2-1, with 9 bases aligning to TRBD2. Trimming at V came to 0 bases and at J to 1 base, leaving 1 base not matched to a gene. Germline V lookup: CDR1 LGHNA, CDR2 YNFKEQ. The CDR3 totals 16 residues. The DNA for the CDR3 is TGTGCCAGCAGCCAAGAGACTAGCGGATCCTACAATGAGCAGTTCTTC. Translating gives CASSQETSGSYNEQFF.

The V call is TRBV28, the J call TRBJ1-2; D gene ambiguous. Trimming pared 7 bases from V and 5 bases from J, leaving 14 bases between. Germline CDR1 is MDHEN and CDR2 is SYDVKM. The CDR3 loop spans 13 amino acids. DNA of the CDR3: TGTGCCAGCACTCCTATAGTGGAGTATGGCTACACCTTC. This gives the protein CASTPIVEYGYTF.

This chain connects TRBV27 to TRBJ1-2; maybe TRBD1 (5 bases). The CDR3 contains 13 residues. V was cut by 6 bases and J by 4 bases, with 12 bases left in between. From germline, CDR1 is MNHEY and CDR2 SMNVEV (reference sequence). CDR3 DNA: TGTGCCAGCAGCCGGGGCAGAGGCTATGGCTACACCTTC. Translated, it gives CASSRGRGYGYTF.

This chain links TRBV5-6 with TRBJ2-7, with D possibly being TRBD2 (7 bases). The CDR3 runs 14 residues. Trimming took 2 bases from V and 2 from J, leaving 11 bases between them. Germline V CDR1 and CDR2: SGHDT, YYEEEE. The CDR3 loop reads CASSLGGRAYEQYF. For the CDR3, the DNA is TGTGCCAGCAGCTTAGGGGGGAGGGCCTACGAGCAGTACTTC.

This chain uses TRBV28 with TRBJ2-2; a weak D match, TRBD2 (5 bases). Trimming cost V 3 bases and J 7 bases, with 12 bases left between them. CDR3 size: 14 residues. Germline V gene data show CDR1 as MDHEN and CDR2 as SYDVKM. Here the CDR3 DNA reads TGTGCCAGCAGTTTCCCTTTAACTAGCGGGGAGCTGTTTTTT. Protein product: CASSFPLTSGELFF. Full variable domain (remainder filled in from reference TRBV28 and TRBJ2-2): DVKVTQSSRYLVKRTGEKVFLECVQDMDHENMFWYRQDPGLGLRLIYFSYDVKMKEKGDIPEGYSVSREKKERFSLILESASTNQTSMYLCASSFPLTSGELFFGEGSRLTVL.

Regarding this clone: One end of the junction fails to match germline, which may point to a read error. This chain connects TRBV7-2 to TRBJ2-7; unclear D gene. The CDR3 runs to 13 residues. Germline values: CDR1 SGHTA, CDR2 FQGNSA. The CDR3 nucleotides are TGTGCCAGCAGTAAGTCGGCATCCTTCGAGCAGTACTTC. Translation gives CASSKSASFEQYF.